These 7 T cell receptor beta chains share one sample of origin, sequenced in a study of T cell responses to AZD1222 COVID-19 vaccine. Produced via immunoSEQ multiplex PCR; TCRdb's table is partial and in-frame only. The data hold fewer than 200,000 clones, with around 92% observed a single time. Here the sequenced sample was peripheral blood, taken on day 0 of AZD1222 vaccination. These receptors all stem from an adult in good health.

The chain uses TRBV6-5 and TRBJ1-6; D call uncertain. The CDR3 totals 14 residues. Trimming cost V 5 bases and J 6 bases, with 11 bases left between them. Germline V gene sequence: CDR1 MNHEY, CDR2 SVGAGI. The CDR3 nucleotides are TGTGCCAGCAGTCTAACAGATAGTAATTCACCCCTCCACTTT. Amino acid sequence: CASSLTDSNSPLHF.

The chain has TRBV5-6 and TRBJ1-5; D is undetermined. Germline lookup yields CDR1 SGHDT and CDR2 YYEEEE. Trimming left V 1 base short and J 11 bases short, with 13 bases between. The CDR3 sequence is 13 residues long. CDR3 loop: CASSLSVDGAQHF. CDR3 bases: TGTGCCAGCAGCTTGTCGGTGGACGGGGCCCAGCATTTT. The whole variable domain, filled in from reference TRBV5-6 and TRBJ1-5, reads DAGVTQSPTHLIKTRGQQVTLRCSPKSGHDTVSWYQQALGQGPQFIFQYYEEEERQRGNFPDRFSGHQFPNYSSELNVNALLLGDSALYLCASSLSVDGAQHFGDGTRLSIL.

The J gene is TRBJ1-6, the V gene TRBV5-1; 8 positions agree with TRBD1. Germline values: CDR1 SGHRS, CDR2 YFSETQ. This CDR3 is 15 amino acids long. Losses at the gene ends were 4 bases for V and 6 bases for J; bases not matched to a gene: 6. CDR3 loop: CASSRGQGGNSPLHF. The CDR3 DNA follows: TGCGCCAGCAGCCGAGGACAGGGCGGTAATTCACCCCTCCACTTT.

CDR3 bases: TGCGCCAGCAGCCAATTGGAGACTAAACATATGCCCCTCCACTTT. Amino acid sequence: CASSQLETKHMPLHF. This chain connects TRBV4-1 to TRBJ1-6; unclear D gene. The germline CDR1 and CDR2 sequences are MGHRA and YSYEKL. This CDR3 contains 15 residues. Trimming pared 2 bases from V and 13 bases from J, leaving 18 bases between.

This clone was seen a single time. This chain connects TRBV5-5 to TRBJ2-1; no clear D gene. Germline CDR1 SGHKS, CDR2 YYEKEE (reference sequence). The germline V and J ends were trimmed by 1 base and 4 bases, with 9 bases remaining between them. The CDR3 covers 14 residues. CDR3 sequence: CASSLPRSYNEQFF. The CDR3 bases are TGTGCCAGCAGCTTGCCTCGGAGTTACAATGAGCAGTTCTTC.

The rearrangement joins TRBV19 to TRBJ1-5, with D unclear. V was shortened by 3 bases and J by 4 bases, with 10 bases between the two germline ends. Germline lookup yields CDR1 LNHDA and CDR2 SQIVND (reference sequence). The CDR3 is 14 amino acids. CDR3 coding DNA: TGTGCCAGTAGTATCGAACGAAGGAATCAGCCCCAGCATTTT. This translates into CASSIERRNQPQHF. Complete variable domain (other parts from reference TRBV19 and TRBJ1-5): DGGITQSPKYLFRKEGQNVTLSCEQNLNHDAMYWYRQDPGQGLRLIYYSQIVNDFQKGDIAEGYSVSREKKESFPLTVTSAQKNPTAFYLCASSIERRNQPQHFGDGTRLSIL.

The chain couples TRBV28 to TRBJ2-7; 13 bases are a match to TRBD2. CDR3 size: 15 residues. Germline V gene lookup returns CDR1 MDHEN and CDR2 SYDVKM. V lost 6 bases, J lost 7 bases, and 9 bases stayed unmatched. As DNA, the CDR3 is TGTGCCAGCAGCGCCCGGACTAGCGGGGGAGGTGAGCAGTACGTC. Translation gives CASSARTSGGGEQYV.